This T cell receptor beta chain was obtained from a study of cytomegalovirus exposure and HLA in healthy donors. Study at large: Roughly 180 million T cells yielded approximately 100 million unique TCR beta sequences, as an earlier analysis found.

PCR involved 60 Vbeta and 13 Jbeta primers. Using immunoSEQ multiplex PCR, the repertoire was profiled, and TCRdb retains in-frame clones only, with some absent. The top ten clones hold around 7% of a sample with approximately 140,000 clones, 80% of them seen once. Study-level results: CMV serostatus was the sole immune exposure data available.

In its sample, this clone was seen a few times. Its antigen is unknown. Sequenced sample: PBMCs. This TCR was recovered from a man aged 35 to 55 in good health and CMV-seropositive.

CDR3 in amino acids: CACPRKTVGYTF. DNA of the CDR3: TGTGCCTGCCCTAGAAAAACGGTCGGCTACACCTTC. V and J are TRBV30 and TRBJ1-2, with D uncertain. Germline V gene sequence: CDR1 GTSNPN, CDR2 SVGIG (reference sequence). Trimming removed 6 bases at V and 8 bases at J, with 16 bases between. The CDR3 is made up of 12 amino acids. The full variable domain, with the rest looked up from reference TRBV30 and TRBJ1-2, is SQTIHQWPATLVQPVGSPLSLECTVEGTSNPNLYWYRQAAGRGLQLLFYSVGIGQISSEVPQNLSASRPQDRQFILSSKKLLLSDSGFYLCACPRKTVGYTFGSGTRLTVV.